Sequencing of this T cell receptor (beta chain) was carried out in a study of blood T cell repertoires in COVID-19. Study-wide background: Collection of acute and convalescent COVID-19 samples took place in the United States, Italy and Spain. Sources were T cells, B-cell-depleted T cells, or PBMCs; the material itself was cDNA or gDNA.

Per the original data handling: Nucleated cell number was recorded as an estimate derived from reference gene primer amplification. Generated by immunoSEQ multiplex PCR, the TCRdb table keeps only in-frame clones and is missing some. The D gene and trimming were derived from the DNA, and the V and J assignments and clone size from that table. The repertoire includes more than 35,000 clones, 80% to 90% of them detected once, and more than 7.5% sits in the top ten. With 6 bases clipped from V and 6 bases from J, the junction kept 7 bases outside the gene matches. The CDR3 loop spans 14 amino acids. The germline V gene encodes CDR1 SGHNT and CDR2 YENEEA.

The sequence was collected from a man aged 25 to 45 with active or convalescent COVID-19. The sample was peripheral blood. The chain is built from TRBV11-3 and TRBJ1-1; 10 bases agree with TRBD1. CDR3 in DNA: TGTGCCAGCAGGGCCGGGACAGGGGCCTCTGAAGCTTTCTTT. The encoded protein is CASRAGTGASEAFF.